This TCR beta chain originates from a study of blood T cell repertoires in COVID-19. Looking at the study overall: Material from acute and convalescent COVID-19 was sourced from the United States, Italy and Spain.

Method: immunoSEQ multiplex PCR; TCRdb's copy keeps in-frame clones and lacks some. The sample includes more than 90,000 clones, 70% to 90% of them seen just once. Trimming cost V 6 bases and J 0 bases, with 11 bases left between them. The CDR3 covers 14 residues. Germline V gene lookup returns CDR1 KGHSH and CDR2 LQKENI. The sample taken for sequencing was peripheral blood. The sequence came from a man aged 55 to 69 with acute or convalescent COVID-19. V usage is TRBV18 and J usage is TRBJ1-1; maybe TRBD1 (5 bases). This CDR3 reads CASSVTALNTEAFF. In DNA form, the CDR3 reads TGTGCCAGCTCCGTGACAGCATTGAACACTGAAGCTTTCTTT. The full variable domain, with the rest looked up from reference TRBV18 and TRBJ1-1, is NAGVMQNPRHLVRRRGQEARLRCSPMKGHSHVYWYRQLPEEGLKFMVYLQKENIIDESGMPKERFSAEFPKEGPSILRIQQVVRGDSAAYFCASSVTALNTEAFFGQGTRLTVV.